This TCR beta chain was captured in a study of blood T cells in healthy people across ages. This clonotype was seen a handful of times. Sample-barcoded 5' priming and a J-beta primer mix drove a second PCR of roughly 6 to 12 cycles. From the 5' RACE reads, TCRdb called clonotypes with MiXCR, one entry per CDR3 protein. The sample includes over 700,000 distinct CDR3 sequences, roughly 25% of them seen just once. Trimming removed 6 bases from V and 4 bases from J, with 23 bases in between. This CDR3 is built from 17 residues. Germline V lookup: CDR1 MDHEN, CDR2 SYDVKM. In addition, the sample was reused for a study of T cells of mothers and their children.

The rearrangement joins TRBV28 to TRBJ2-3; maybe TRBD2 (7 bases). Sequenced sample: blood. The TCR was taken from a boy aged 5-17 years in good health. CDR3 residues: CASRTDPGGGGADTQYF. CDR3 DNA: TGTGCCAGCAGAACAGACCCGGGGGGTGGGGGCGCAGATACGCAGTATTTT.